This TCR beta chain was recovered during a study of control samples from healthy donors and cancer patients. The data were produced by immunoSEQ multiplex PCR, yet TCRdb's version contains in-frame clones alone and is incomplete. The sample consists of 100,000 to 150,000 clones, 80% to 95% of them appearing once. Germline V gene lookup returns CDR1 SGHDT and CDR2 YYEEEE. This CDR3 region has 17 residues. The V and J ends lost 3 bases and 3 bases, in that order; junction bases with no gene match: 12. The receptor was derived from a woman aged 18-29 years in good health. The chain uses TRBV5-6 and TRBJ2-5, with 9 bases identical to TRBD1. Sample: blood. CDR3 loop: CASSWGTGPTQKETQYF. The CDR3 region has the DNA TGTGCCAGCAGCTGGGGGACAGGGCCGACCCAGAAAGAGACCCAGTACTTC.